This T cell receptor (beta chain) comes out of a study of shared clonotypes between healthy human individuals. This CDR3 contains 12 residues. From germline, CDR1 is LNHDA and CDR2 SQIVND (reference sequence). The V end lost 3 bases, the J end lost 4 bases, and 7 bases lay between the germline ends. Method: immunoSEQ multiplex PCR; TCRdb's copy keeps in-frame clones and lacks some. The sample records some 1,600,000 clones, approximately 98% being singletons. Notes on this clone: Its antigen is still unknown. The same CDR3 is also encoded by other DNA sequences in this sample.

Study-wide results and caveats: Researchers found naive subsets generally carried larger estimated richness than memory subsets. Represented genetic and exposure-history diversity was restricted by having few donors.

Nashville, Tennessee was home to all donors, each a Caucasian adult. Sequencing input: naive CD4+ T cells sorted from blood. The subset: CD45RA+ positively selected. The receptor was derived from a young man in good health. The J gene is TRBJ2-7, the V gene TRBV19; tentative D call: TRBD2 (5 bases). The CDR3 region is CASSIPGYEQYF. CDR3 bases: TGTGCCAGTAGTATCCCGGGATACGAGCAGTACTTC.